This is a list of T cell receptor beta chains from one sample in a study of T cells in Graves' hyperthyroidism and ophthalmopathy. TCRdb fed the multiplex PCR reads into MiXCR, producing one record per CDR3 protein. The sample consists of some 510,000 distinct CDR3 sequences, around 46% of them appearing once. Sequences were obtained from peripheral blood or thyroid tissue (not recorded which). These receptors were taken from a woman aged 18-29 years with Graves' hyperthyroidism. Each CDR3 is given with its conserved first and last residue. Fields, in order: clone size, J gene, V gene, D gene, CDR3 DNA, CDR3 protein. The D gene is left open where the match is weak. The size entry is marked missing in some rows and otherwise reads once, few, many or a size class.

. TRBJ1-4 TRBV11-3 TRBD1 TGTGCCAGCAGCCTCACAGGGGGAGTTACTGAAAAACTGTTTTTT CASSLTGGVTEKLFF
. TRBJ1-2 TRBV7-2 . TGTGCCAGCAGCCATCGGACAGTCTATGGCTACACCTTC CASSHRTVYGYTF
. TRBJ1-1 TRBV7-6 TRBD1 TGTGCCAGCAGTTCACCGGGACAGCACACTGAAGCTTTCTTT CASSSPGQHTEAFF
. TRBJ2-5 TRBV6-5 . . CACSAGVRETQYF
. TRBJ2-7 TRBV5-6 . TGTGCCAGCAGCTCCGGTGACAGCCCTTACGAGCAGTACTTC CASSSGDSPYEQYF
. TRBJ2-7 TRBV10-3 TRBD1 TGTGCCATCAGTACATCACAGGGGGCTTACGAGCAGTACTTC CAISTSQGAYEQYF
few TRBJ1-2 TRBV19 . TGTGCCAGTAGTATCGGAGATACTGAGGGAAATGGCTACACCTTC CASSIGDTEGNGYTF
few TRBJ1-1 TRBV20-1 . TGCAGTGCTAGAGATTGGAACAGCCGGAACACTGAAGCTTTCTTT CSARDWNSRNTEAFF
. TRBJ2-7 TRBV12-3/TRBV12-4 . TGTGCCAGCAGTTCCGGCGACGGGGCCTTAGGCGAGCAGTACTTC CASSSGDGALGEQYF
. TRBJ2-5 TRBV7-2 . TGTGCCAGCAGCGAACCCTGGGGCCCTCAAGAGACCCAGTACTTC CASSEPWGPQETQYF
. TRBJ2-7 TRBV6-4 . TGTGCCAGCACGTACCTTAGCTACGAGCAGTACTTC CASTYLSYEQYF
many TRBJ1-5 TRBV7-2 TRBD1 TGTGCCAGCAGCCCAACCGGGACAGGGAAACAGCCCCAGCATTTT CASSPTGTGKQPQHF
. TRBJ1-2 TRBV20-1 . TGCAGTGCTTTCTCCTATGGCTACACCTTC CSAFSYGYTF
. TRBJ2-3 TRBV7-2 . TGTGCCAGCAGCCTAGAGATCAACACAGATACGCAGTATTTT CASSLEINTDTQYF
many TRBJ2-6 TRBV14 . TGTGCCAGCAGCCAACTTGGCTGGGACTCTGGGGCCAACGTCCTGACTTTC CASSQLGWDSGANVLTF
. TRBJ1-4 TRBV7-9 . TGTGCCAGCAGCTCGATTGAAAAACTGTTTTTT CASSSIEKLFF
. TRBJ1-5 TRBV7-2 . TGTGCCAGCAGCACATACCCCAATCAGCCCCAGCATTTT CASSTYPNQPQHF
few TRBJ2-6 TRBV7-8 . TGTGCCAGCAGCCCGCCCCCCTCCGCTGGGGCCAACGTCCTGACTTTC CASSPPPSAGANVLTF
few TRBJ2-7 TRBV7-2 . TGTGCCAGCAGTGATGGGGACGGAGCCTACGAGCAGTACTTC CASSDGDGAYEQYF
. TRBJ2-2 TRBV6-5 TRBD1 TGTGCCAGCAGTTTAGACAGGGGGGCCAACACCGGGGAGCTGTTTTTT CASSLDRGANTGELFF
few TRBJ1-5 TRBV14 . TGTGCCAGCAGCCAAGAGTCCGGGCTGCCCCAGCATTTT CASSQESGLPQHF
. TRBJ2-6 TRBV15 TRBD2 TGTGCCACCAAGTTCGGTGGGAGGGGATCGGGGGCCAACGTCCTGACTTTC CATKFGGRGSGANVLTF
. TRBJ1-5 TRBV2 . TGTGCCAGCAGAGATTGGCAGGGGACGGGTCAGCCCCAGCATTTT CASRDWQGTGQPQHF
. TRBJ2-3 TRBV25-1 . TGTGCCAGCACCACTGGGCGGCAGGGGATTTTGGATACGCAGTATTTT CASTTGRQGILDTQYF
. TRBJ1-4 TRBV24-1 . TGTGCCACCAGTGCCACGGATACTAATGGAAAACTGTTTTTT CATSATDTNGKLFF
. TRBJ1-5 TRBV4-3 . TGCGCCAGCAGCCAAGCAGACAGTAGCAATCAGCCCCAGCATTTT CASSQADSSNQPQHF